This T cell receptor (beta chain) was recorded in a study of T and B cells in COVID-19 patients. Study-level background: The recovered cohort's median age was 34 years, versus about 67 years in active infection. Study observations and caveats: Clonality of TRB repertoires was high in active COVID-19; recovery brought above-healthy diversity and richness.

From blood, about 250-500 ng of genomic DNA served as TRB template. The CDR3 consists of 16 residues. Germline V gene lookup returns CDR1 LGHNA and CDR2 YSLEER. With regard to this clonotype: Its antigen remains unidentified. One junction end does not reproduce the germline sequence, and a read error may be involved.

TRB rearrangements were amplified by multiplex PCR with BIOMED2 TRB-A/B primers. TCRdb re-derived calls from the multiplex PCR reads in MiXCR, one entry per CDR3 protein. The sample has about 5,400 distinct CDR3 sequences, 25% to 30% seen once. The sample consisted of blood. This clonotype was sampled from a human donor with active COVID-19. V usage is TRBV4-3 and J usage is TRBJ2-7, with 7 bases aligning to TRBD2. CDR3 DNA sequence: TGTGCCAGCAGACAAAGTGTCCGGGAGGTTACCTACGAGCAGTACTTC. Protein product: CASRQSVREVTYEQYF.